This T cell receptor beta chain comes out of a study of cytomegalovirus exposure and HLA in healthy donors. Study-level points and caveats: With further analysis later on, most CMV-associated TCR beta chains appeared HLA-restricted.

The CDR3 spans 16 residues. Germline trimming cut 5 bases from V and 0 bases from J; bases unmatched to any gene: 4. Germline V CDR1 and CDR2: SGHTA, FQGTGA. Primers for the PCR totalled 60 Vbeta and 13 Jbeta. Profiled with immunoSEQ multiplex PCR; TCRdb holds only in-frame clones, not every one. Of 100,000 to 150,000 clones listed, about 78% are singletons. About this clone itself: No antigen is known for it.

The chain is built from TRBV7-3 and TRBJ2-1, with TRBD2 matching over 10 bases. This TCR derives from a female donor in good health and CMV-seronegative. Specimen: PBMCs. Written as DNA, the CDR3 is TGTGCCAGCAGCCCCGCTAGCGGGGGCTCCTACAATGAGCAGTTCTTC. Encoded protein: CASSPASGGSYNEQFF.